This T cell receptor (beta chain) was sequenced for a study of T cell responses to AZD1222 COVID-19 vaccine. Sequencing used immunoSEQ multiplex PCR; TCRdb keeps in-frame clones, though not all of them. Of fewer than 100,000 clones in the sample, 88% are singletons; the top ten hold 15% to 20%. Trimming pared 5 bases from V and 4 bases from J, leaving 14 bases between. The CDR3 has 14 amino acids. Germline assignment: CDR1 MNHEY and CDR2 SVGAGI. The sample here was peripheral blood, taken on day 0 of AZD1222 vaccination. The sequence was obtained from an adult in good health. This chain uses TRBV6-5 with TRBJ1-2; D not certain. The DNA for the CDR3 is TGTGCCAGCAGTCCCCGATTACAGAGCTATGGCTACACCTTC. Protein: CASSPRLQSYGYTF.